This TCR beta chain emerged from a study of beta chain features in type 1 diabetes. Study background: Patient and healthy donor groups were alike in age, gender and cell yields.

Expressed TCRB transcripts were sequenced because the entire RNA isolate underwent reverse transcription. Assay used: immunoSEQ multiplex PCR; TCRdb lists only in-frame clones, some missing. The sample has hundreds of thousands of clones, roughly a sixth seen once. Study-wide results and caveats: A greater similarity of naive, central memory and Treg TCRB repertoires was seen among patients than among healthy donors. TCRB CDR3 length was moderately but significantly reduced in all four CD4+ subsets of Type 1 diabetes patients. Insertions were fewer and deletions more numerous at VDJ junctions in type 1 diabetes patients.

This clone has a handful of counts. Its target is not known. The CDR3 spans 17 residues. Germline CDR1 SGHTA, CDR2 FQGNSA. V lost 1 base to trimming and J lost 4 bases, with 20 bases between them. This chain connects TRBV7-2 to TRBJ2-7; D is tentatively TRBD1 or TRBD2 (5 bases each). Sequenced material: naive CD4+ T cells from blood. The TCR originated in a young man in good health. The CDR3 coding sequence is TGTGCCAGCAGCTTAGAGGGGAACCGGCCGGAGGTTTACGAGCAGTACTTC. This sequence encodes CASSLEGNRPEVYEQYF.